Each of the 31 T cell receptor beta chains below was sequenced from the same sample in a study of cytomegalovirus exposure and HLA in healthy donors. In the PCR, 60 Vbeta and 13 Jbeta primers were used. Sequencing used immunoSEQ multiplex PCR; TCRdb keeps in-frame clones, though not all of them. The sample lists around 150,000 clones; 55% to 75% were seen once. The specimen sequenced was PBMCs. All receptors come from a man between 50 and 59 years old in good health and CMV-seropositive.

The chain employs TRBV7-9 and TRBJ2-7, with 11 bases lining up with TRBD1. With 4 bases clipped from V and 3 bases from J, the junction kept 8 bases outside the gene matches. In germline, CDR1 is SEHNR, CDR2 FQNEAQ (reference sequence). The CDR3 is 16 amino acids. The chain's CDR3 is CASSSPGTGGGYEQYF. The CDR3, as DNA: TGTGCCAGCAGCTCCCCCGGGACAGGGGGAGGCTACGAGCAGTACTTC.

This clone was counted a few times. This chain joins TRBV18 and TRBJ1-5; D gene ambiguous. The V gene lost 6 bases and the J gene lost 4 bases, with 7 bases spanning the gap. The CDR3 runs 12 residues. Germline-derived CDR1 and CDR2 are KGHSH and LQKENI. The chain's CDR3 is CASSPGNQPQHF. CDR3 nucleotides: TGTGCCAGCTCGCCGGGGAATCAGCCCCAGCATTTT.

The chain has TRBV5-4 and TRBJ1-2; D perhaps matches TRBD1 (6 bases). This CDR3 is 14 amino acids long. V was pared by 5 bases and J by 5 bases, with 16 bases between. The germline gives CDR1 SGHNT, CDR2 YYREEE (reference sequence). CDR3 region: CASSVAAGAYGYTF. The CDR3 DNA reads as TGTGCCAGCAGTGTTGCCGCGGGGGCTTATGGCTACACCTTC.

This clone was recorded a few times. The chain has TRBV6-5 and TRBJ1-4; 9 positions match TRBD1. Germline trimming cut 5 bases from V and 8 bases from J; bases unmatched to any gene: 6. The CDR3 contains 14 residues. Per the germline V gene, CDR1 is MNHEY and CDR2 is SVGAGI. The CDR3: CASSTQGAREKLFF. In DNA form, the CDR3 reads TGTGCCAGCAGTACACAGGGGGCTAGGGAAAAACTGTTTTTT.

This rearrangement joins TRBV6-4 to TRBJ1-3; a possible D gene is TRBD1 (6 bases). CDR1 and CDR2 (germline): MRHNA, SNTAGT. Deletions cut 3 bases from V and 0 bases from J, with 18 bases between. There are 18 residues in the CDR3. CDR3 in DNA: TGTGCCAGCAGTGAACCCGGGACACCTTTTCTCTCTGGAAACACCATATATTTT. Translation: CASSEPGTPFLSGNTIYF.

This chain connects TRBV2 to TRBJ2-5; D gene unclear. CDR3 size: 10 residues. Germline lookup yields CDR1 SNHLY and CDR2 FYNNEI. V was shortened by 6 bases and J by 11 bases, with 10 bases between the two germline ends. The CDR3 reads CASSPLEQYF. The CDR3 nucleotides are TGTGCCAGCAGCCCGCTGGAGCAGTACTTC.

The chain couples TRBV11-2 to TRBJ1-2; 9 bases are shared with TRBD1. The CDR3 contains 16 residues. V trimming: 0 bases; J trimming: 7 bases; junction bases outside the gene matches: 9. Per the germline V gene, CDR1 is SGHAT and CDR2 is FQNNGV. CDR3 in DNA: TGTGCCAGCAGCTTAGATCTAAGGGACAGGGCCCCTGGCTACACCTTC. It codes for CASSLDLRDRAPGYTF.

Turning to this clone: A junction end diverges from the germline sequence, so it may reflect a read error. Written as DNA, the CDR3 is TGTTCCAGCTGTTTAGCGGGGGGTGTTGAGCAGTTCTTC. It translates to CSSCLAGGVEQFF. The chain uses TRBV7-9 and TRBJ2-1, with 10 nucleotides matching TRBD2. The CDR3 consists of 13 residues. Germline CDR1 and CDR2: SEHNR and FQNEAQ (reference sequence).

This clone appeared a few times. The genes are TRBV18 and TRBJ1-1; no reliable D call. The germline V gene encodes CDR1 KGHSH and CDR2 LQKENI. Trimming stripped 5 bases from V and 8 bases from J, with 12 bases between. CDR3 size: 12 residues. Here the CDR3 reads CASSTRLGEAFF. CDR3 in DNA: TGTGCCAGCTCAACCCGACTTGGGGAAGCTTTCTTT.

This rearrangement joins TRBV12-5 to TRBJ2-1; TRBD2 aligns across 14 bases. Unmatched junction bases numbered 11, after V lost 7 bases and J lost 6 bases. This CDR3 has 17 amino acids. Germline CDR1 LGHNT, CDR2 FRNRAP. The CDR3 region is CASANGLGLAGANEQFF. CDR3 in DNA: TGTGCTAGTGCCAATGGTTTGGGACTAGCGGGAGCCAATGAGCAGTTCTTC.

CDR3 sequence (DNA): TGTGCCAGCAGGTACCGGGACAGGCCCCCAGAGACCCAGTACTTC. Amino acid sequence: CASRYRDRPPETQYF. The rearrangement uses TRBV6-5 and TRBJ2-5, with TRBD1 identical over 8 bases. V dropped 6 bases and J dropped 4; count of bases not matched to a gene: 10. The germline V gene has CDR1 MNHEY and CDR2 SVGAGI. This CDR3 is 15 amino acids long.

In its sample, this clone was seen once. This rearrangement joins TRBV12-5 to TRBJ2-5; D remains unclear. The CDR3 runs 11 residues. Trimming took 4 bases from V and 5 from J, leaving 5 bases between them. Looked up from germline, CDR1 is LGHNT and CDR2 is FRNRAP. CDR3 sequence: CASGSMETQYF. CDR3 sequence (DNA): TGTGCTAGTGGTTCTATGGAGACCCAGTACTTC.

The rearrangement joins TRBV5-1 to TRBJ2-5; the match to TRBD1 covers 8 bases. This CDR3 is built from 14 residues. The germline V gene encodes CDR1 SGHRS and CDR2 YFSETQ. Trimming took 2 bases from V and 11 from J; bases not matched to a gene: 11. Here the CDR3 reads CASSLSGQAPQQYF. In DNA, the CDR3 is TGCGCCAGCAGCTTATCGGGACAGGCCCCCCAGCAGTACTTC.

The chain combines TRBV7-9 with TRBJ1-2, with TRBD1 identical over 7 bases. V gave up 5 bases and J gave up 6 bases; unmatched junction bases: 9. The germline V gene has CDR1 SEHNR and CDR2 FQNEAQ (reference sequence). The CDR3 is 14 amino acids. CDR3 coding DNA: TGTGCCAGCAGCCACGACAGGGATTGGGATGGCTACACCTTC. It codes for CASSHDRDWDGYTF.

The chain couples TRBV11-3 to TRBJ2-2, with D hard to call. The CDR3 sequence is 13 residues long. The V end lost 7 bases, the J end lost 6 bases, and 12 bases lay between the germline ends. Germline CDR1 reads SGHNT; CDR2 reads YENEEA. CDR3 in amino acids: CASTSIRAGELFF. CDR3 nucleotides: TGTGCCAGCACCTCAATTCGGGCCGGGGAGCTGTTTTTT. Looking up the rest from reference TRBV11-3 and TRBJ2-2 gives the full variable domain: EAGVVQSPRYKIIEKKQPVAFWCNPISGHNTLYWYLQNLGQGPELLIRYENEEAVDDSQLPKDRFSAERLKGVDSTLKIQPAELGDSAVYLCASTSIRAGELFFGEGSRLTVL.

The DNA of the CDR3 is TGTGCCAGCTCACAAACAGACAACGACTACAATGAGCAGTTCTTC. Its protein is CASSQTDNDYNEQFF. The V and J genes are TRBV18 and TRBJ2-1; D call uncertain. Trimming left V 4 bases short and J 3 bases short, with 13 bases between. Germline V gives CDR1 KGHSH, CDR2 LQKENI. The CDR3 sequence is 15 residues long.

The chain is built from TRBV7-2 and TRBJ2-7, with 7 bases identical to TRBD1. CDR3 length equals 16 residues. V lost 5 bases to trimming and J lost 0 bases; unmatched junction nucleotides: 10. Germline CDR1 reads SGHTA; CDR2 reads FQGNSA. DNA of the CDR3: TGTGCCAGCAGCATTAGAGGGGGCCCGAGCTCCTACGAGCAGTACTTC. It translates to CASSIRGGPSSYEQYF.

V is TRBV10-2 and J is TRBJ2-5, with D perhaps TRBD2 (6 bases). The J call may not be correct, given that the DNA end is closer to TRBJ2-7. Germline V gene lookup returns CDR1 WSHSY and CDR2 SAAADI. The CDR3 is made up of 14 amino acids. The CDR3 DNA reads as TGCGCCAGCAGGGAGGGGACGGTGGACTACGAGCAGTACTTC. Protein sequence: CASREGTVDYEQYF.

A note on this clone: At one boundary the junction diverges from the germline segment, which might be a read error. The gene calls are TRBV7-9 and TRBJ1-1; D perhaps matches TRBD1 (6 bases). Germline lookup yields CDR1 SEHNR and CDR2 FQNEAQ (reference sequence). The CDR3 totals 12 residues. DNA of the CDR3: TGTTCCAGCAGCAACGCAGGGGATAAAGCTTTCTTT. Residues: CSSSNAGDKAFF.

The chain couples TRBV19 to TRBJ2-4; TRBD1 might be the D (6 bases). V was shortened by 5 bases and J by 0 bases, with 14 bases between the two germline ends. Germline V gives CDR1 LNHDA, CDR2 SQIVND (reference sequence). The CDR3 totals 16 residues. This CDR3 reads CASSFRQDIAKNIQYF. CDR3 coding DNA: TGTGCCAGTAGTTTCCGACAGGATATAGCCAAAAACATTCAGTACTTC.

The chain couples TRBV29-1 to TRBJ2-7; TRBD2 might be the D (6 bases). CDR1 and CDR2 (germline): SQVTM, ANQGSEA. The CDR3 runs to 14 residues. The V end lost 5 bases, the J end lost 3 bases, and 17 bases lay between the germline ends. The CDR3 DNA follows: TGCAGCGTTTCCTATAGCGGAGGGGTCTACGAGCAGTACTTC. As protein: CSVSYSGGVYEQYF.

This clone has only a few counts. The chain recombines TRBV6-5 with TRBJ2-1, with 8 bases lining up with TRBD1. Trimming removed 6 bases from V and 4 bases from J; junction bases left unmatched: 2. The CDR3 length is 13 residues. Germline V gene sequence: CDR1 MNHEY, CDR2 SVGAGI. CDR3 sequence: CASSGTGYNEQFF. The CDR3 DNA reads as TGTGCCAGCAGCGGGACAGGTTACAATGAGCAGTTCTTC.

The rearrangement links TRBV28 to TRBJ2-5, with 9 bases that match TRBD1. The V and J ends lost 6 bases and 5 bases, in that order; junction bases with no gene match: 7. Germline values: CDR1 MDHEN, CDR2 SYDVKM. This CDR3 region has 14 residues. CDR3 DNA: TGTGCCAGCAGGCCCTCAGGACAGGGGGAGACCCAGTACTTC. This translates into CASRPSGQGETQYF. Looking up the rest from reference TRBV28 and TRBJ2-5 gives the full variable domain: DVKVTQSSRYLVKRTGEKVFLECVQDMDHENMFWYRQDPGLGLRLIYFSYDVKMKEKGDIPEGYSVSREKKERFSLILESASTNQTSMYLCASRPSGQGETQYFGPGTRLLVL.

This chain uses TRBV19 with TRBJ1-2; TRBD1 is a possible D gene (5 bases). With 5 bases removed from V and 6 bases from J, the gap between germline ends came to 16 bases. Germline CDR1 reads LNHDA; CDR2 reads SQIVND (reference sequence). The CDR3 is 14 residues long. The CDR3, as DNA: TGTGCCAGTAGTCCCCTAGACAGAGACGATGGCTACACCTTC. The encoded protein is CASSPLDRDDGYTF.

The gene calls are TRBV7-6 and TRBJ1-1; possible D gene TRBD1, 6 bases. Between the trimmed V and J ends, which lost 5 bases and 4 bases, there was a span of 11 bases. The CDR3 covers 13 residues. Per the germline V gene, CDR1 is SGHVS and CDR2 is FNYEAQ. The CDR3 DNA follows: TGTGCCAGCAGCCGGCAGGGGAGCACTGAAGCTTTCTTT. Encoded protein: CASSRQGSTEAFF.

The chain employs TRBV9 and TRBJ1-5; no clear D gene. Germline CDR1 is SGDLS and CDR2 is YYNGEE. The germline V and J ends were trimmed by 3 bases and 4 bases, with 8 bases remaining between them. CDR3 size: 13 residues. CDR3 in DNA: TGTGCCAGCAGCGCCGACGGGAATCAGCCCCAGCATTTT. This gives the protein CASSADGNQPQHF.

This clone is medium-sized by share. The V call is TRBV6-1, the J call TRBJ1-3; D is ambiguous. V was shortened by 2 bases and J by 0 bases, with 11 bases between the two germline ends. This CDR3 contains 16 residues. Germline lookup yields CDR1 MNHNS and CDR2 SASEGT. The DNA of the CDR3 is TGTGCCAGCAGTGAAACGATATCTAGCTCTGGAAACACCATATATTTT. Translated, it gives CASSETISSSGNTIYF.

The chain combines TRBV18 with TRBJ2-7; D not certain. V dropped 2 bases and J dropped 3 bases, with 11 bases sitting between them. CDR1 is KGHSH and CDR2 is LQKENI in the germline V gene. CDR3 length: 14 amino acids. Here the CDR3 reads CASSPVARGYEQYF. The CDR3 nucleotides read TGTGCCAGCTCACCAGTTGCACGCGGCTACGAGCAGTACTTC.

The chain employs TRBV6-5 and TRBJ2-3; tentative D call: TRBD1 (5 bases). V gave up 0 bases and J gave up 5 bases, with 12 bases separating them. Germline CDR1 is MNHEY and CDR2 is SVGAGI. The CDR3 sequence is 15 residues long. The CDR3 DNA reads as TGTGCCAGCAGTTACTCACACCAGGGTTTAGATACGCAGTATTTT. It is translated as CASSYSHQGLDTQYF.

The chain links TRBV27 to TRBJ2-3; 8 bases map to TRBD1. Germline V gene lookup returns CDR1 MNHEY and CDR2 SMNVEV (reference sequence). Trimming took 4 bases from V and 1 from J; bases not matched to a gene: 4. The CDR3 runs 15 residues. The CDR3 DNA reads TGTGCCAGCAGTTCGGACAGGGTGGGCACAGATACGCAGTATTTT. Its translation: CASSSDRVGTDTQYF.

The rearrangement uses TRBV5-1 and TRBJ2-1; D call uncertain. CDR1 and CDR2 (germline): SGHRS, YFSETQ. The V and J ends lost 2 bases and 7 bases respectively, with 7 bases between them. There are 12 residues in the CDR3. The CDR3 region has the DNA TGCGCCAGCAGCTTAGACGGGAATGAGCAGTTCTTC. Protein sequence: CASSLDGNEQFF.